The 14 T cell receptor beta chains below all came from one sample that was sequenced in a study of shared clonotypes between healthy human individuals. Sequencing was performed with immunoSEQ multiplex PCR; in TCRdb, only in-frame clones are kept and a portion is missing. The sample consists of 2 million to 2.5 million clones, approximately 95% of them appearing once. Input material: naive CD4+ T cells from PBMCs. As for subset: CD45RA+ positively selected. These receptors were taken from a man aged 18 to 35 in good health. Some clones in this sample may be carry-over from other donors' samples.

The chain employs TRBV6-6 and TRBJ1-2; no definite D call. CDR3 length: 15 residues. CDR1 and CDR2 from the germline V gene are MNHNY and SVGAGI (reference sequence). The V end was cut by 2 bases, the J end by 4 bases, with 14 bases between. The CDR3 DNA sequence: TGTGCCAGCAGTTACACCTCTGGTATCCCCTATGGCTACACCTTC. Amino acid sequence: CASSYTSGIPYGYTF.

In its sample, this clone was seen once. The chain uses TRBV7-6 and TRBJ2-1; D gene ambiguous. The germline V and J ends were trimmed by 2 bases and 5 bases, with 10 bases remaining between them. Germline CDR1 is SGHVS and CDR2 is FNYEAQ. This CDR3 spans 14 amino acids. The CDR3 bases are TGTGCCAGCAGCTTAAGTCGGAGAAACAATGAGCAGTTCTTC. This sequence encodes CASSLSRRNNEQFF.

V and J are TRBV27 and TRBJ1-1; D is perhaps TRBD1 (5 bases). This CDR3 comprises 15 residues. The ends were cut back, 0 bases at V and 4 bases at J, with 12 bases in the middle. In germline, CDR1 is MNHEY, CDR2 SMNVEV (reference sequence). The CDR3 here is CASSLSREGSTEAFF. As DNA, the CDR3 is TGTGCCAGCAGTTTATCCAGGGAAGGCAGCACTGAAGCTTTCTTT.

This clone was found a few times. This chain uses TRBV7-8 with TRBJ1-1; D remains ambiguous. The ends were cut back, 2 bases at V and 1 base at J, with 8 bases in the middle. The CDR3 is 14 residues long. From germline, CDR1 is SGHVS and CDR2 FQNEAQ. CDR3 sequence: CASSLTWTNTEAFF. In nucleotides, the CDR3 is TGTGCCAGCAGCTTAACTTGGACGAACACTGAAGCTTTCTTT.

V usage is TRBV28 and J usage is TRBJ2-7; no clear D gene. Trimming took 4 bases from V and 1 from J, leaving 14 bases between them. Germline loops: CDR1 MDHEN, CDR2 SYDVKM. CDR3 length: 15 amino acids. In DNA form, the CDR3 reads TGTGCCAGCAGTTCTCCTTTCCGCGAATCCTACGAGCAGTACTTC. Protein sequence: CASSSPFRESYEQYF.

This clone was seen a few times. This chain links TRBV28 with TRBJ1-1, with D perhaps TRBD1 (6 bases). The CDR3 sequence is 13 residues long. CDR1 MDHEN and CDR2 SYDVKM come from the germline V gene. V was clipped by 5 bases and J by 4 bases, with 11 bases between them. The CDR3: CASSRGGPTEAFF. The CDR3 DNA reads TGTGCCAGCAGTCGCGGGGGGCCCACTGAAGCTTTCTTT.

The chain uses TRBV7-3 and TRBJ1-2; perhaps TRBD1 as D (5 bases). The germline V gene encodes CDR1 SGHTA and CDR2 FQGTGA. V lost 4 bases, J lost 8 bases, and 17 bases lay in between. This CDR3 region has 14 residues. CDR3 sequence: CASSSSGLLGGYTF. The CDR3 bases are TGTGCCAGCAGCTCGTCGGGACTTCTCGGCGGCTACACCTTC.

The rearrangement links TRBV2 to TRBJ1-1; 10 bases align to TRBD1. Germline V gives CDR1 SNHLY, CDR2 FYNNEI. After removal of 7 bases from V and 8 bases from J, the junction contained 10 bases not matched to a gene. The CDR3 is 14 residues long. The CDR3 DNA sequence: TGTGCCAGCACTGGGACAGGGGTGGCGTCGGAAGCTTTCTTT. Its translation: CASTGTGVASEAFF.

The chain links TRBV19 to TRBJ1-5; D unclear. The germline gives CDR1 LNHDA, CDR2 SQIVND (reference sequence). Trimming took off 7 bases at V and 5 bases at J, with 12 bases between the two ends. The CDR3 runs 13 residues. CDR3 region: CASNPSIDQPQHF. CDR3 coding DNA: TGTGCCAGTAACCCCTCCATAGATCAGCCCCAGCATTTT.

The genes are TRBV7-8 and TRBJ2-7; TRBD2 is a possible D gene (6 bases). The V gene's germline CDR1 is SGHVS and CDR2 FQNEAQ. V was clipped by 5 bases and J by 7 bases, with 21 bases between them. CDR3 length: 15 residues. This chain's CDR3 is CASSPRGSAAGEQYF. CDR3 coding DNA: TGTGCCAGCAGCCCTAGGGGTAGCGCGGCGGGGGAGCAGTACTTC. The full variable domain, in which reference TRBV7-8 and TRBJ2-7 provide the parts outside the CDR3, is GAGVSQSPRYKVAKRGQDVALRCDPISGHVSLFWYQQALGQGPEFLTYFQNEAQLDKSGLPSDRFFAERPEGSVSTLKIQRTQQEDSAVYLCASSPRGSAAGEQYFGPGTRLTVT.

This chain joins TRBV4-1 and TRBJ1-4, with TRBD1 matching 8 bases. With 2 bases clipped from V and 4 bases from J, the junction kept 3 bases outside the gene matches. The V gene's germline CDR1 is MGHRA and CDR2 YSYEKL. The CDR3 has 15 residues. CDR3 DNA sequence: TGCGCCAGCAGCCAACGGGACAGGAATAATGAAAAACTGTTTTTT. Amino acid sequence: CASSQRDRNNEKLFF.

Concerning this clone: Distinct nucleotide sequences in the sample also encode this CDR3. The chain employs TRBV7-3 and TRBJ2-5; either TRBD1 or TRBD2 may supply D (6 bases each). The CDR3 has 13 residues. V shed 3 bases and J shed 5 bases, with 10 bases lying between them. Per germline, CDR1 SGHTA and CDR2 FQGTGA. The CDR3 sequence is CASSLTRGETQYF. CDR3 nucleotides: TGTGCCAGCAGCTTGACTAGGGGGGAGACCCAGTACTTC. Full variable domain (outside the CDR3, taken from reference TRBV7-3 and TRBJ2-5): GAGVSQTPSNKVTEKGKYVELRCDPISGHTALYWYRQSLGQGPEFLIYFQGTGAADDSGLPNDRFFAVRPEGSVSTLKIQRTERGDSAVYLCASSLTRGETQYFGPGTRLLVL.

This clone was seen a single time. The CDR3 nucleotides are TGTGCCAGCAGTTACGCAGCGGGCCCAATCTACGAGCAGTACTTC. Its translation is CASSYAAGPIYEQYF. The chain employs TRBV6-5 and TRBJ2-7; D is possibly TRBD2 (6 bases). Trimming removed 2 bases from V and 3 bases from J, with 14 bases in between. This CDR3 contains 15 residues. Germline V lookup: CDR1 MNHEY, CDR2 SVGAGI.

The J gene is TRBJ2-2, the V gene TRBV5-1, with TRBD1 matching 7 bases. Trimming cost V 3 bases and J 4 bases; bases outside gene matches: 9. This CDR3 is 16 amino acids long. Germline lookup yields CDR1 SGHRS and CDR2 YFSETQ. The CDR3 DNA follows: TGCGCCAGCAGCTGGGGGCCGGGACAGTCCACCGGGGAGCTGTTTTTT. This codes for CASSWGPGQSTGELFF.